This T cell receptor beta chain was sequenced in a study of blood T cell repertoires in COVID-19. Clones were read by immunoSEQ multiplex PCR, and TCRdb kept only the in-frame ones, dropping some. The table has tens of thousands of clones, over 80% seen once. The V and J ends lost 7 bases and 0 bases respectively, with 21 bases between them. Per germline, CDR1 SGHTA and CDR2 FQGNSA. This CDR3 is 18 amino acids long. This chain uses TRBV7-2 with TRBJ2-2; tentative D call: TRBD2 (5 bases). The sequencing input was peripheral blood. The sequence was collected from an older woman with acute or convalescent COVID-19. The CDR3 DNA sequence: TGTGCCAGCACCCATTTTGGAGGCGTAGCCGCGAACACCGGGGAGCTGTTTTTT. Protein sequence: CASTHFGGVAANTGELFF.